This T cell receptor (beta chain) was recorded in a study of identical twins. Germline values: CDR1 LGHDT, CDR2 YNNKEL (reference sequence). This CDR3 has 18 residues. As to this clonotype: What it recognizes is unknown. The junction does not match germline at one end; this may be a read error.

Each CDR3 protein gets one entry after TCRdb re-called the 5' RACE reads with MiXCR. Among hundreds of thousands of distinct CDR3 sequences, around 8.3% were seen once, and the ten largest hold approximately 0.89%. Notes on the study in general: Zero-insertion results could be subject to partial confounding by invariant MAIT and iNKT cells. Insertions were reduced in abundant cord blood beta clonotypes but not in memory repertoires. Models came in too low on out-of-frame TCR alpha sharing in monozygotic twins. Within beta out-of-frame sequences, the excess sharing observed between twins was weaker.

The same data also contributed to another study, on yellow fever vaccine responses in identical twins.

The sequence was obtained from a woman younger than 35 in good health. Sequenced input: PBMCs. This chain links TRBV3-1 with TRBJ2-3; D is possibly TRBD2 (6 bases). The CDR3 DNA follows: TGTGCCACCAGCCAAGATAGCCATTCGGCGGGGAGCACAGATACGCAGTATTTT. Its protein product is CATSQDSHSAGSTDTQYF.